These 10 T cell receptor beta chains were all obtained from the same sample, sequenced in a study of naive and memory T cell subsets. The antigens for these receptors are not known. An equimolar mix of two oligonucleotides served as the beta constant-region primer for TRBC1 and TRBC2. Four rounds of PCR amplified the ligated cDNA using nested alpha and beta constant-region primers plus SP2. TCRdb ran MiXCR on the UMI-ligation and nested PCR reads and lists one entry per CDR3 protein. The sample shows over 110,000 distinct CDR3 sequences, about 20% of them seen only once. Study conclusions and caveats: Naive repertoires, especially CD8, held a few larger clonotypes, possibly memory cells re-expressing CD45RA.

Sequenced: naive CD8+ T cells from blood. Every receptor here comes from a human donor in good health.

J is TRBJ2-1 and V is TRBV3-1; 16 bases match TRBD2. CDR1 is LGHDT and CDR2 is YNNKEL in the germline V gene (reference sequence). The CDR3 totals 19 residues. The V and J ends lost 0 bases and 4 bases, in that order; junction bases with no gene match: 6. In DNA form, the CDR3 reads TGTGCCAGCAGCCAAGATTACGGGGGACTAGCGGGAGGGTACAATGAGCAGTTCTTC. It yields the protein CASSQDYGGLAGGYNEQFF.

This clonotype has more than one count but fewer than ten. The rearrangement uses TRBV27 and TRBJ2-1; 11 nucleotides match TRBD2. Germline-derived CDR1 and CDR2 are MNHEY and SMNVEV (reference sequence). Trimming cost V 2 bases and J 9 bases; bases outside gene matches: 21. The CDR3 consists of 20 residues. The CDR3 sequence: CASSLTPGLAVLGGNSEQFF. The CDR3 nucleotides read TGTGCCAGCAGTTTAACTCCGGGACTAGCGGTTCTTGGGGGGAATTCTGAGCAGTTCTTC.

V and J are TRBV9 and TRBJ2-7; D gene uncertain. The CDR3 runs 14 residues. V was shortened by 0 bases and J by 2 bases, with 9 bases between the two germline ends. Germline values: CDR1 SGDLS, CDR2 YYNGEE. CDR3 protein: CASSVGRSTYEQYF. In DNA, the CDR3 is TGTGCCAGCAGCGTAGGTCGGTCTACCTACGAGCAGTACTTC. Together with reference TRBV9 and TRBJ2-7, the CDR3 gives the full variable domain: DSGVTQTPKHLITATGQRVTLRCSPRSGDLSVYWYQQSLDQGLQFLIQYYNGEERAKGNILERFSAQQFPDLHSELNLSSLELGDSALYFCASSVGRSTYEQYFGPGTRLTVT.

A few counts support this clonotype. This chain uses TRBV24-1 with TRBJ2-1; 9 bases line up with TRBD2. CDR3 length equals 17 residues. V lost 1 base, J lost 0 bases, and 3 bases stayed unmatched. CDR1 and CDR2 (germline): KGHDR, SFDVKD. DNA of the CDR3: TGTGCCACCAGTGATTTAAGCGGGGGGAGCTCCTACAATGAGCAGTTCTTC. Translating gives CATSDLSGGSSYNEQFF.

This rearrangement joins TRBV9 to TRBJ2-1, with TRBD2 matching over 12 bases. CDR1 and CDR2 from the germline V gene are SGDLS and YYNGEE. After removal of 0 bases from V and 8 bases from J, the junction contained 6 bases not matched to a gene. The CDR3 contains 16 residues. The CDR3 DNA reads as TGTGCCAGCAGCGTAGGTGGGTCTAGCGGGAGGGATGAGCAGTTCTTC. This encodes CASSVGGSSGRDEQFF.

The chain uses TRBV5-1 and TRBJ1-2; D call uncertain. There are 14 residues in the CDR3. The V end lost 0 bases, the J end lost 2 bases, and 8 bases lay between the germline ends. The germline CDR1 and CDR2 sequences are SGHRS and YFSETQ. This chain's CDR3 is CASSLEGSNYGYTF. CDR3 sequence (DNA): TGCGCCAGCAGCTTGGAAGGGTCGAACTATGGCTACACCTTC.

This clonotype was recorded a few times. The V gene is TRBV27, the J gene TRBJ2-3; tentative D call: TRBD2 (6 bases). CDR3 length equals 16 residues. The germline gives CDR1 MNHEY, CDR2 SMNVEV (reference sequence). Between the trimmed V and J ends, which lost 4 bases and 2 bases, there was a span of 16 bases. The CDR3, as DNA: TGTGCCAGCAGTTCCCCGACTAGAGATTACACAGATACGCAGTATTTT. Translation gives CASSSPTRDYTDTQYF.

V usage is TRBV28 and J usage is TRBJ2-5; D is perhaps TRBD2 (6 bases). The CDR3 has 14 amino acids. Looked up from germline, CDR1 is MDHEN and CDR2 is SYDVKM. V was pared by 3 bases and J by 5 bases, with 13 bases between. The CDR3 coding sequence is TGTGCCAGCAGTTTCGACGGGAGTTTTGAGACCCAGTACTTC. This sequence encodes CASSFDGSFETQYF.

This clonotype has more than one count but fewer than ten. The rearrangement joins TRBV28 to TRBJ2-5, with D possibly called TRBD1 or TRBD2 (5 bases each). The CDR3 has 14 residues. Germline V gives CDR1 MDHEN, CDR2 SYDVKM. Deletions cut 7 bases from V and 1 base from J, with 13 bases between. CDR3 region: CASNLRGGQETQYF. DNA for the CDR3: TGTGCCAGCAACCTGAGGGGTGGCCAAGAGACCCAGTACTTC. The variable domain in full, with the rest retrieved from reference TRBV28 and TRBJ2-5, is DVKVTQSSRYLVKRTGEKVFLECVQDMDHENMFWYRQDPGLGLRLIYFSYDVKMKEKGDIPEGYSVSREKKERFSLILESASTNQTSMYLCASNLRGGQETQYFGPGTRLLVL.

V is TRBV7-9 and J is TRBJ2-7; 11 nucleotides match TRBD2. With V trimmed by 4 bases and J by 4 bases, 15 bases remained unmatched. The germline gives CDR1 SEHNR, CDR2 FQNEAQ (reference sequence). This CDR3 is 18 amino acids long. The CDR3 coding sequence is TGTGCCAGCAGCTCCGCAGTGAATATACTAGCGGGAGATTACGAGCAGTACTTC. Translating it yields CASSSAVNILAGDYEQYF.